This TCR beta chain was identified during a study of blood T cells in healthy people across ages. The authors ran a second PCR of about 6 to 11 cycles using a sample-barcoded 5' primer and a J-beta primer mix. TCRdb reprocessed the 5' RACE reads via MiXCR and lists one record per CDR3 protein. The sample records roughly 1,800,000 distinct CDR3 sequences, around half being singletons. This CDR3 has 19 residues. The V end was cut by 2 bases, the J end by 0 bases, with 18 bases between. Germline values: CDR1 SGHRS, CDR2 YFSETQ. The J gene is TRBJ2-6, the V gene TRBV5-1, with D maybe TRBD1 (6 bases). The sample consisted of blood. This clonotype was sampled from a woman aged 40-49 years in good health. The CDR3 sequence: CASSFQSGTRLSGANVLTF. The DNA of the CDR3 is TGCGCCAGCAGCTTTCAATCCGGGACACGGCTCTCTGGGGCCAACGTCCTGACTTTC.